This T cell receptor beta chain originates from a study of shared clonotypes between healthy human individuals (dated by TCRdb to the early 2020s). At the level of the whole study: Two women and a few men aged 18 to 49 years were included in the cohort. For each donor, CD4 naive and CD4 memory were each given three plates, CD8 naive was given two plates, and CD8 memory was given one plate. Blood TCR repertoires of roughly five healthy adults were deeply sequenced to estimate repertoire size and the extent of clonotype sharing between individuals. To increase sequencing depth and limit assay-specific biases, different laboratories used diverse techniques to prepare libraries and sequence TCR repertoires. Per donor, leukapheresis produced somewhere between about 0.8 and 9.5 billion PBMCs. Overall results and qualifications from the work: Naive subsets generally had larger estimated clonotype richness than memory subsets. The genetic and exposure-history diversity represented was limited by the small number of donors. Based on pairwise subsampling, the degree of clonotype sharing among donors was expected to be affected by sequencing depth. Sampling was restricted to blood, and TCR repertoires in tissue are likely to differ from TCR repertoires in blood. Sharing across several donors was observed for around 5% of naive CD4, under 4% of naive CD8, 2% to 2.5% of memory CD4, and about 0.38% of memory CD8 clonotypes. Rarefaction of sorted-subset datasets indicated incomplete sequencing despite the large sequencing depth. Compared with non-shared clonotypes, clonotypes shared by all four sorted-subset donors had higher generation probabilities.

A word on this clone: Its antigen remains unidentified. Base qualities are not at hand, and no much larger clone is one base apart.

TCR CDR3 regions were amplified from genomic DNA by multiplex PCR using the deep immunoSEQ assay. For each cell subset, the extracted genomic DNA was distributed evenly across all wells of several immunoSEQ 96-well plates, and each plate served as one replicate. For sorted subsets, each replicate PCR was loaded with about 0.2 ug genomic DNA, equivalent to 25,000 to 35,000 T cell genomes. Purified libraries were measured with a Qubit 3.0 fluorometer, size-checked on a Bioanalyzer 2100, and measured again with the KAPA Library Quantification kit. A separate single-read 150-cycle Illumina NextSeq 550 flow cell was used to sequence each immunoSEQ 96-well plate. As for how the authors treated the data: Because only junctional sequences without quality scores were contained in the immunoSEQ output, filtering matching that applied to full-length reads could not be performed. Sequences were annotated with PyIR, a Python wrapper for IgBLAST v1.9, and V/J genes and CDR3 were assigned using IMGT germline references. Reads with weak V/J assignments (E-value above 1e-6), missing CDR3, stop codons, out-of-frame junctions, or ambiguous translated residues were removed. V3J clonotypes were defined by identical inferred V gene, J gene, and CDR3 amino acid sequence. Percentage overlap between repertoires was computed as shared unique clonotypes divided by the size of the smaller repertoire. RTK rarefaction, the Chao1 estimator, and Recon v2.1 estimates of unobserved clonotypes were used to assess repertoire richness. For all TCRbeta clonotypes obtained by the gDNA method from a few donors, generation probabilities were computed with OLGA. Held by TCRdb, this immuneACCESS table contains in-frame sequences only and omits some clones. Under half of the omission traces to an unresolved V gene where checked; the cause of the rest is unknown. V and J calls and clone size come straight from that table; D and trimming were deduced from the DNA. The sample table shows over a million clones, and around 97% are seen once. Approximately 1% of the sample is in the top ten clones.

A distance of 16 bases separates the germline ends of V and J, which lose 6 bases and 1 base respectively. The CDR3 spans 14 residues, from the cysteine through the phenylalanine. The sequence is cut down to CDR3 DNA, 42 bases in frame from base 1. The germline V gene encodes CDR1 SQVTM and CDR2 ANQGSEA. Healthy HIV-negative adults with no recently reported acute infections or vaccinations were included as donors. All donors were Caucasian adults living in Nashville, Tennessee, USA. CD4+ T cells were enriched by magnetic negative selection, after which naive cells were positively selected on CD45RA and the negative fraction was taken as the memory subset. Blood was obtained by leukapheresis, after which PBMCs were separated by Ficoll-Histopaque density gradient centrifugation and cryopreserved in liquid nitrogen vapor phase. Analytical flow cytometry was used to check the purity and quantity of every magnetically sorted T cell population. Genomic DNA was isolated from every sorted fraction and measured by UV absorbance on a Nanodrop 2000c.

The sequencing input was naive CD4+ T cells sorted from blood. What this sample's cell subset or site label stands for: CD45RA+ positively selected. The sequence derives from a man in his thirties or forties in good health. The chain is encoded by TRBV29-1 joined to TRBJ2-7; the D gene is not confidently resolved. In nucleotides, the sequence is TGCAGCGTAGGTCCGGCATTAGGGTCCTACGAGCAGTACTTC. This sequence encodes CSVGPALGSYEQYF.